Shown below are 18 T cell receptor beta chains from a single sample sequenced in a study of early T cells in non-severe SARS-CoV-2 infection (dated by TCRdb to 2020 to 2023). Receptors were amplified or captured by 5' RACE. Sequenced using a NextSeq 500. TCRdb ran its own pipeline on the public reads, namely fastp trimming at Q25 and MiXCR clone calling, and kept in-frame beta chains. CDR3 protein duplicates are merged, each entry listing the most common genes and DNA. This sample comprises some 21,000 distinct CDR3 sequences, roughly 5.3% of them detected only once. The ten largest clones capture about 11% of the sample. Sequenced sample: whole blood. The receptors derive from an adult who was a healthcare worker with PCR-confirmed SARS-CoV-2 infection or an uninfected control (not recorded which).

This clonotype has ten or more counts. Here the CDR3 DNA reads TGTGCCAGCAGCTTAACTAGCGGGATCACAGATACGCAGTATTTT. Protein sequence: CASSLTSGITDTQYF. The chain employs TRBV7-9 and TRBJ2-3, with TRBD2 matching over 10 bases. Germline assignment: CDR1 SEHNR and CDR2 FQNEAQ (reference sequence). Losses at the gene ends were 2 bases for V and 2 bases for J; bases not matched to a gene: 1. The CDR3 runs to 15 residues.

This clonotype has at least ten counts. The chain employs TRBV21-1 and TRBJ2-3; TRBD2, the table's D call, lacks a check against the DNA. TRBV21-1 is flagged as a pseudogene. CDR3 length: 17 residues. CDR3 sequence: CASSSSSLAGEVDTQYF. The DNA of the CDR3 is TGTGCCAGCAGCAGTTCTTCCCTAGCGGGAGAAGTGGATACGCAGTATTTT.

This clonotype turned up a few times. The V and J genes are TRBV6-2 or TRBV6-3 and TRBJ2-5; D not resolved. Trimming removed 2 bases at V and 1 base at J, with 14 bases between. The CDR3 length is 16 residues. Germline CDR1 is MNHEY and CDR2 is SVGEGT. CDR3 loop: CASSYPRGQAQETQYF. CDR3 sequence (DNA): TGTGCCAGCAGTTACCCCCGTGGTCAGGCCCAAGAGACCCAGTACTTC.

A remark on this clonotype: It may be a read error: a sequence one base away is much more abundant. J is TRBJ2-7 and V is TRBV5-5; D not resolved. This CDR3 is 15 amino acids long. Deletions cut 4 bases from V and 6 bases from J, with 20 bases between. Germline assignment: CDR1 SGHKS and CDR2 YYEKEE (reference sequence). The CDR3 loop reads CASSPNYGRICEQYF. CDR3 DNA: TGTGCCAGCAGCCCAAATTACGGCCGAATCTGCGAGCAGTACTTC.

On this clonotype itself: A read error may be the cause here, since a much bigger clone is one base away. The final CDR3 position lacks the conserved phenylalanine or tryptophan, pointing to a likely read error. The gene calls are TRBV5-1 and TRBJ2-3, with D perhaps matching TRBD1 (6 bases). The CDR3 sequence is 14 residues long. Per the germline V gene, CDR1 is SGHRS and CDR2 is YFSETQ. Deletions cut 0 bases from V and 3 bases from J, with 8 bases between. The chain's CDR3 is CASSLGQETDTQYI. In DNA form, the CDR3 reads TGCGCCAGCAGCTTGGGACAGGAGACAGATACGCAGTATATT.

The J gene is TRBJ2-7, the V gene TRBV2, with D perhaps matching TRBD2 (6 bases). CDR3 length: 15 amino acids. The V and J ends lost 3 bases and 3 bases respectively, with 15 bases between them. The germline V gene has CDR1 SNHLY and CDR2 FYNNEI. The CDR3 nucleotides read TGTGCCAGCAGTGAGGGGGGTGAATCCCTCTACGAGCAGTACGTC. Protein sequence: CASSEGGESLYEQYV.

This clonotype was seen ten or more times. The CDR3 here is CASSYSPDAWDTDTQYF. DNA of the CDR3: TGTGCCAGCAGTTACTCGCCTGACGCCTGGGACACAGATACGCAGTATTTT. The gene calls are TRBV6-2 or TRBV6-3 and TRBJ2-3; D gene unclear. Germline V gene data show CDR1 as MNHEY and CDR2 as SVGEGT. This CDR3 has 17 amino acids. V lost 0 bases and J 2 bases, leaving 15 bases between the germline ends.

Ten or more counts support this clonotype. The gene calls are TRBV7-2 and TRBJ2-3, with D uncertain. CDR1 SGHTA and CDR2 FQGNSA come from the germline V gene. The length of the CDR3 is 15 residues. Trimming removed 2 bases from V and 2 bases from J, with 11 bases in between. The CDR3 DNA sequence: TGTGCCAGCAGCTTATTTGGTAGTTACACAGATACGCAGTATTTT. Residues: CASSLFGSYTDTQYF.

The CDR3 loop reads CSAREGRGRQDTQYF. Here the CDR3 DNA reads TGCAGTGCTAGAGAAGGGCGGGGTCGTCAAGATACGCAGTATTTT. The V call is TRBV20-1, the J call TRBJ2-3, with D maybe TRBD2 (6 bases). V dropped 0 bases and J dropped 5 bases, with 15 bases sitting between them. Germline loops: CDR1 DFQATT, CDR2 SNEGSKA (reference sequence). The CDR3 extends over 15 amino acids.

The chain combines TRBV20-1 with TRBJ2-7; D not certain. V dropped 3 bases and J dropped 2 bases, with 5 bases sitting between them. The CDR3 is 11 amino acids. Germline lookup yields CDR1 DFQATT and CDR2 SNEGSKA (reference sequence). The CDR3 DNA is TGCAGTGCTAGCGGCCCCTACGAGCAGTACTTC. It codes for CSASGPYEQYF.

This clonotype came up a few times. The rearrangement joins TRBV7-9 to TRBJ2-2; TRBD1 matches at 7 bases. This CDR3 has 14 residues. The ends lost 5 bases at V and 5 bases at J; junction bases unmatched: 5. CDR1 and CDR2 from the germline V gene are SEHNR and FQNEAQ (reference sequence). The CDR3 reads CASSPQGQTGELFF. As DNA, the CDR3 is TGTGCCAGCAGCCCACAGGGGCAAACCGGGGAGCTGTTTTTT. The whole variable domain, filled in from reference TRBV7-9 and TRBJ2-2, reads DTGVSQNPRHKITKRGQNVTFRCDPISEHNRLYWYRQTLGQGPEFLTYFQNEAQLEKSRLLSDRFSAERPKGSFSTLEIQRTEQGDSAMYLCASSPQGQTGELFFGEGSRLTVL.

This clonotype has at least ten counts. This chain connects TRBV27 to TRBJ1-5; possible D gene TRBD1, 6 bases. CDR1 is MNHEY, CDR2 SMNVEV, per germline (reference sequence). V was shortened by 11 bases and J by 11 bases, with 22 bases between the two germline ends. The CDR3 runs to 13 residues. This chain's CDR3 is CAGRQDNTPAQHF. For the CDR3, the DNA is TGTGCCGGACGACAGGACAATACCCCAGCCCAGCATTTT.

The rearrangement joins TRBV19 to TRBJ2-3; 8 positions match TRBD1. Trimming took 7 bases from V and 4 from J; bases not matched to a gene: 10. The CDR3 runs to 15 residues. Germline CDR1 and CDR2: LNHDA and SQIVND (reference sequence). In nucleotides, the CDR3 is TGTGCCAGTACCCATGGGGCAGGGGGCGCAGATACGCAGTATTTT. Protein sequence: CASTHGAGGADTQYF.

The gene calls are TRBV7-6 and TRBJ2-3; the match to TRBD2 covers 8 bases. With 1 base clipped from V and 2 bases from J, the junction kept 8 bases outside the gene matches. Germline V gene lookup returns CDR1 SGHVS and CDR2 FNYEAQ. This CDR3 has 17 residues. The CDR3 DNA reads as TGTGCCAGCAGCTTAGGTAGAGGGCGGGAGGCCACAGATACGCAGTATTTT. Its translation: CASSLGRGREATDTQYF.

The sample holds many counts of this clonotype. This chain uses TRBV27 with TRBJ2-1; no clear D. Germline loops: CDR1 MNHEY, CDR2 SMNVEV (reference sequence). The CDR3 has 12 residues. Trimming shortened V by 8 bases and J by 6 bases, and 11 bases separated the two germline ends. In DNA, the CDR3 is TGTGCCAGCGGAAATATGCGCAATGAGCAGTTCTTC. Protein product: CASGNMRNEQFF.

This clonotype was detected ten times or more. The J gene is TRBJ2-2, the V gene TRBV5-1; D unresolved. The CDR3 totals 16 residues. Between the trimmed V and J ends, which lost 7 bases and 0 bases, there was a span of 16 bases. CDR1 and CDR2 from the germline V gene are SGHRS and YFSETQ. CDR3 sequence reads: CASALLTNPNTGELFF. DNA for the CDR3: TGCGCCAGCGCCCTCTTGACAAATCCGAACACCGGGGAGCTGTTTTTT.

This clonotype was picked up many times. The V gene is TRBV29-1, the J gene TRBJ1-4; D is unclear. The CDR3 length is 12 residues. V lost 6 bases to trimming and J lost 2 bases, with 7 bases between them. Germline V lookup: CDR1 SQVTM, CDR2 ANQGSEA. The CDR3 DNA is TGCAGCGTCGGGAATACTAATGAAAAACTGTTTTTT. This encodes CSVGNTNEKLFF.

This clonotype was observed at least ten times. The chain has TRBV7-9 and TRBJ2-1; 10 nucleotides match TRBD2. The CDR3 is 15 amino acids. Germline CDR1 and CDR2: SEHNR and FQNEAQ (reference sequence). V lost 0 bases to trimming and J lost 8 bases; unmatched junction nucleotides: 4. CDR3 loop: CASSLAASGSYEQFF. The CDR3 bases are TGTGCCAGCAGCTTAGCGGCTAGCGGGAGCTATGAGCAGTTCTTC.